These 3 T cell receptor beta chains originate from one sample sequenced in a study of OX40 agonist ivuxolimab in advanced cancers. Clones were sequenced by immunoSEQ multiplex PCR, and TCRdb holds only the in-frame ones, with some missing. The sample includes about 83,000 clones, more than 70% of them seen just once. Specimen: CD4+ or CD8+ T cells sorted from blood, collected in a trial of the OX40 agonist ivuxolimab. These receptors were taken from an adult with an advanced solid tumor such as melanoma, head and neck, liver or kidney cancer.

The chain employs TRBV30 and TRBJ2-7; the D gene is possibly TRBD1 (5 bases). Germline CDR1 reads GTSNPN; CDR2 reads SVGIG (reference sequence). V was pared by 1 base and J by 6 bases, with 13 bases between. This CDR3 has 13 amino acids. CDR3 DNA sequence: TGTGCCTGGAGTGGGGTTTCCCAGGGCGAGCAGTACTTC. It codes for CAWSGVSQGEQYF. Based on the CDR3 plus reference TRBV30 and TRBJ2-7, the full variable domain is SQTIHQWPATLVQPVGSPLSLECTVEGTSNPNLYWYRQAAGRGLQLLFYSVGIGQISSEVPQNLSASRPQDRQFILSSKKLLLSDSGFYLCAWSGVSQGEQYFGPGTRLTVT.

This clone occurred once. The CDR3 DNA reads as TGTGCCAGTAGTCTGAGGACAGAGACCACTGAAGCTTTCTTT. Translating gives CASSLRTETTEAFF. V is TRBV19 and J is TRBJ1-1; D might be TRBD1 (6 bases). V lost 5 bases and J 4 bases, leaving 14 bases between the germline ends. The germline CDR1 and CDR2 sequences are LNHDA and SQIVND (reference sequence). The CDR3 runs to 14 residues.

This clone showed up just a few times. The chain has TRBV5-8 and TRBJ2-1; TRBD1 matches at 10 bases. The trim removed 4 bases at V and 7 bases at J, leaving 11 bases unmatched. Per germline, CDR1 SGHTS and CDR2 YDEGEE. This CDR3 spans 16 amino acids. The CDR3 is CASSLGRTGGYNEQFF. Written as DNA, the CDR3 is TGTGCCAGCAGCCTAGGAAGGACAGGGGGATATAATGAGCAGTTCTTC.